One sample yielded the 26 T cell receptor beta chains listed below, sequenced in a study of response to subunit inactivated influenza vaccine listed by TCRdb under 2018. Library generation was performed with RT-PCR. The listed sequencing device is Illumina HiSeq 2500. TCRdb trimmed public reads at Q25 via fastp, called clones via MiXCR and kept in-frame beta chains. Rows are combined by CDR3 protein, so each entry shows the most common genes and DNA. Present in this sample are about 190,000 distinct CDR3 sequences, 14% of which were seen just once. The ten most abundant clones make up about a quarter of the sample. Material: CD8+ T cells sorted from PBMCs, obtained roughly 5 days after vaccination. These receptors were obtained from a man aged 50 to 60 who received an inactivated influenza vaccine. Donor details come from another sample of the same person, matched by shared clones.

This chain uses TRBV24-1 with TRBJ1-1; no firm D call. From germline, CDR1 is KGHDR and CDR2 SFDVKD. Trimming pared 5 bases from V and 1 base from J, leaving 7 bases between. The CDR3 covers 13 residues. CDR3 in amino acids: CATSVGRNTEAFF. The CDR3 nucleotides read TGTGCCACCAGTGTCGGGAGGAACACTGAAGCTTTCTTT.

This clonotype appeared many times. The DNA for the CDR3 is TGTGCCAGCAGTCGGGCAGAAGATAACTATGGCTACACCTTC. It yields the protein CASSRAEDNYGYTF. This sequence joins TRBV28 and TRBJ1-2; D gene ambiguous. V was trimmed by 5 bases and J by 1 base, leaving 11 bases between them. The CDR3 has 14 amino acids. Germline-derived CDR1 and CDR2 are MDHEN and SYDVKM.

A few counts support this clonotype. J is TRBJ1-6 and V is TRBV21-1. TRBV21-1 is marked as a pseudogene. The CDR3 covers 12 residues. CDR3 protein: CATSSYNSPLHF. The CDR3 coding sequence is TGTGCCACCTCGTCCTATAATTCACCCCTCCACTTT.

The gene calls are TRBV6-2 or TRBV6-3 and TRBJ2-6; TRBD2 matches 7 bases. The germline V gene has CDR1 MNHEY and CDR2 SVGEGT. The V gene end was trimmed by 3 bases and the J gene end by 0 bases; junction bases not matched to a gene: 2. This CDR3 has 16 residues. CDR3 sequence (DNA): TGTGCCAGCAGTTATGAGCGGGACTCTGGGGCCAACGTCCTGACTTTC. This encodes CASSYERDSGANVLTF.

This chain joins TRBV28 and TRBJ1-6; D call uncertain. V was trimmed by 6 bases and J by 4 bases, leaving 4 bases between them. Looked up from germline, CDR1 is MDHEN and CDR2 is SYDVKM. The CDR3 covers 12 residues. CDR3 DNA sequence: TGTGCCAGCAGGGAATATAATTCACCCCTCCACTTT. Translated, it gives CASREYNSPLHF.

This clonotype occurred a few times. The chain is built from TRBV12-3 or TRBV12-4 and TRBJ2-3, with D perhaps matching TRBD2 (6 bases). The CDR3 consists of 13 residues. V lost 5 bases to trimming and J lost 4 bases, with 10 bases between them. This CDR3 reads CASSQTSPDTQYF. CDR3 nucleotides: TGTGCCAGCAGTCAGACTAGTCCAGATACGCAGTATTTT.

This clonotype occurred a few times. The rearrangement uses TRBV5-1 and TRBJ2-1, with no clear D. The CDR3 has 12 amino acids. The germline V gene encodes CDR1 SGHRS and CDR2 YFSETQ. V gave up 4 bases and J gave up 7 bases, with 9 bases separating them. CDR3 bases: TGCGCCAGCAGCCAGGACGGTAATGAGCAGTTCTTC. It encodes CASSQDGNEQFF.

The chain joins TRBV4-1 to TRBJ2-2, with D perhaps TRBD1 (6 bases). The V and J ends lost 0 bases and 1 base respectively, with 9 bases between them. CDR1 is MGHRA, CDR2 YSYEKL, per germline. The CDR3 runs to 16 residues. The CDR3 loop is CASSQDGTRNTGELFF. The CDR3 nucleotides are TGCGCCAGCAGCCAAGACGGGACAAGGAACACCGGGGAGCTGTTTTTT.

The rearrangement links TRBV29-1 to TRBJ2-7, with D tentatively TRBD2 (6 bases). V was pared by 3 bases and J by 2 bases, with 11 bases between. The CDR3 is 13 residues long. Germline V gene sequence: CDR1 SQVTM, CDR2 ANQGSEA. CDR3: CSVEAPGAYEQYF. The CDR3 DNA sequence: TGCAGCGTTGAGGCCCCGGGGGCCTACGAGCAGTACTTC.

The chain combines TRBV5-6 with TRBJ1-2; the D gene is possibly TRBD1 (5 bases). From germline, CDR1 is SGHDT and CDR2 YYEEEE. The length of the CDR3 is 11 residues. V was clipped by 4 bases and J by 4 bases, with 5 bases between them. CDR3 DNA sequence: TGTGCCAGCAGCCAGGGCTATGGCTACACCTTC. It yields the protein CASSQGYGYTF.

The chain uses TRBV10-1 and TRBJ2-7, with D hard to call. The CDR3 is made up of 13 amino acids. The germline V gene has CDR1 WNHNN and CDR2 SYGVQD (reference sequence). Deletions cut 0 bases from V and 0 bases from J, with 3 bases between. CDR3 coding DNA: TGCGCCAGCAGTGAGTCCCTCTCCTACGAGCAGTACTTC. This translates into CASSESLSYEQYF.

This clonotype occurred a few times. The chain links TRBV27 to TRBJ2-1; D perhaps matches TRBD2 (6 bases). With 0 bases removed from V and 4 bases from J, the gap between germline ends came to 13 bases. Germline V gene lookup returns CDR1 MNHEY and CDR2 SMNVEV (reference sequence). There are 16 residues in the CDR3. The CDR3 DNA sequence: TGTGCCAGCAGTTTATCACCCCTAGCGACTTACAATGAGCAGTTCTTC. Protein sequence: CASSLSPLATYNEQFF.

The genes are TRBV4-3 and TRBJ2-7; D remains ambiguous. Germline CDR1 and CDR2: LGHNA and YSLEER. The CDR3 extends over 16 amino acids. V shed 0 bases and J shed 0 bases, with 12 bases lying between them. The CDR3 spells CASSQDPAPSSYEQYF. CDR3 DNA: TGCGCCAGCAGCCAAGATCCAGCACCGAGCTCCTACGAGCAGTACTTC.

This clonotype was counted a few times. The chain combines TRBV20-1 with TRBJ2-7; 8 bases line up with TRBD2. Germline V gives CDR1 DFQATT, CDR2 SNEGSKA (reference sequence). The ends lost 0 bases at V and 3 bases at J; junction bases unmatched: 4. The length of the CDR3 is 14 residues. The CDR3 region has the DNA TGCAGTGCTAGAGATGGCGGGGGGCTCTACGAGCAGTACTTC. It translates to CSARDGGGLYEQYF.

J is TRBJ2-7 and V is TRBV18; D gene uncertain. The V gene's germline CDR1 is KGHSH and CDR2 LQKENI. Trimming stripped 3 bases from V and 2 bases from J, with 8 bases between. CDR3 length: 13 amino acids. CDR3 protein: CASSPYDAYEQYF. For the CDR3, the DNA is TGTGCCAGCTCACCTTACGACGCCTACGAGCAGTACTTC.

The chain carries TRBV6-5 and TRBJ2-5; TRBD2 aligns across 9 bases. CDR1 is MNHEY and CDR2 is SVGAGI in the germline V gene. The CDR3 totals 16 residues. V dropped 1 base and J dropped 7; count of bases not matched to a gene: 10. The CDR3 coding sequence is TGTGCCAGCAGTTACTGGAGTAGCGGGGGCTTAGGGACCCAGTACTTC. Protein product: CASSYWSSGGLGTQYF.

The chain couples TRBV15 to TRBJ2-5, with D possibly TRBD1 on 6 matching bases. The ends were cut back, 0 bases at V and 5 bases at J, with 16 bases in the middle. CDR1 is LNHNV and CDR2 is YYDKDF in the germline V gene (reference sequence). CDR3 size: 16 residues. CDR3 protein: CATSRDNGVGGETQYF. CDR3 nucleotides: TGTGCCACCAGCAGAGATAACGGGGTAGGGGGTGAGACCCAGTACTTC. Supplemented by reference TRBV15 and TRBJ2-5, the full variable domain reads DAMVIQNPRYQVTQFGKPVTLSCSQTLNHNVMYWYQQKSSQAPKLLFHYYDKDFNNEADTPDNFQSRRPNTSFCFLDIRSPGLGDTAMYLCATSRDNGVGGETQYFGPGTRLLVL.

By sample fraction, this clonotype is medium-sized. The J gene is TRBJ2-3, the V gene TRBV12-3 or TRBV12-4; 8 bases match TRBD1. The trim removed 2 bases at V and 0 bases at J, leaving 16 bases unmatched. This CDR3 has 20 residues. The CDR3 sequence is CASSLSWGQGAKTSTDTQYF. CDR3 coding DNA: TGTGCCAGCAGTTTAAGCTGGGGGCAGGGGGCTAAAACTAGCACAGATACGCAGTATTTT.

The J gene is TRBJ2-5, the V gene TRBV12-3 or TRBV12-4; 10 nucleotides align to TRBD1. The V segment lost 6 bases and the J segment 5 bases; nucleotides outside the gene matches: 9. The CDR3 is made up of 15 amino acids. The CDR3: CASSLGTGVAETQYF. The CDR3 bases are TGTGCCAGCAGCCTTGGGACAGGGGTTGCTGAGACCCAGTACTTC.

V is TRBV6-6 and J is TRBJ2-7; weak D call: TRBD1 (6 bases). The CDR3 consists of 12 residues. Germline V lookup: CDR1 MNHNY, CDR2 SVGAGI (reference sequence). Trimming took off 10 bases at V and 3 bases at J, with 13 bases between the two ends. The CDR3 DNA reads TGTGCCACCGGGACAACTAACTACGAGCAGTACTTC. Translated: CATGTTNYEQYF.

This clonotype was counted between two and nine times. J is TRBJ2-7 and V is TRBV6-1, with D uncertain. Deletions cut 3 bases from V and 0 bases from J, with 12 bases between. The CDR3 is 15 residues long. CDR1 and CDR2 (germline): MNHNS, SASEGT. This chain's CDR3 is CASSDERLDSYEQYF. DNA of the CDR3: TGTGCCAGCAGTGATGAGCGCCTAGACTCCTACGAGCAGTACTTC.

The rearrangement links TRBV6-5 to TRBJ1-1; a possible D gene is TRBD1 (6 bases). V gave up 2 bases and J gave up 7 bases, with 14 bases separating them. CDR1 is MNHEY and CDR2 is SVGAGI in the germline V gene. The CDR3 has 14 amino acids. CDR3 DNA sequence: TGTGCCAGCAGTTACGGGAGGAGGGGGGGTGAAGCTTTCTTT. Amino acids: CASSYGRRGGEAFF.

This clonotype was observed a handful of times. This sequence joins TRBV4-3 and TRBJ1-2, with TRBD1 as a possible D gene (5 bases). The V gene's germline CDR1 is LGHNA and CDR2 YSLEER. This CDR3 spans 14 amino acids. V lost 3 bases and J 0 bases, leaving 8 bases between the germline ends. The CDR3 region has the DNA TGCGCCAGCAGCCACCAGGGCGCTAACTATGGCTACACCTTC. Translation gives CASSHQGANYGYTF.

The J gene is TRBJ2-3, the V gene TRBV4-3; tentative D call: TRBD2 (5 bases). Germline CDR1 is LGHNA and CDR2 is YSLEER. This CDR3 region has 17 residues. The V and J ends lost 0 bases and 0 bases respectively, with 13 bases between them. This chain's CDR3 is CASSQDPSPPSTDTQYF. CDR3 sequence (DNA): TGCGCCAGCAGCCAAGATCCTAGCCCCCCTAGCACAGATACGCAGTATTTT.

A word on this clonotype: Germline and junction disagree at one end, which may indicate a read error. V is TRBV12-3 or TRBV12-4 and J is TRBJ2-7, with unresolved D. CDR3 length: 10 residues. The CDR3: CASGSYKQYF. In DNA form, the CDR3 reads TGTGCCAGCGGGTCCTACAAGCAGTACTTC.

This sequence joins TRBV5-6 and TRBJ2-7; D tentatively reads TRBD1 or TRBD2 (5 bases each). CDR1 SGHDT and CDR2 YYEEEE come from the germline V gene. Trimming shortened V by 4 bases and J by 5 bases, and 19 bases separated the two germline ends. The CDR3 contains 15 residues. The CDR3 sequence: CASSPFGAGSHEQYF. CDR3 DNA sequence: TGTGCCAGCAGCCCCTTTGGGGCAGGGAGCCACGAGCAGTACTTC.